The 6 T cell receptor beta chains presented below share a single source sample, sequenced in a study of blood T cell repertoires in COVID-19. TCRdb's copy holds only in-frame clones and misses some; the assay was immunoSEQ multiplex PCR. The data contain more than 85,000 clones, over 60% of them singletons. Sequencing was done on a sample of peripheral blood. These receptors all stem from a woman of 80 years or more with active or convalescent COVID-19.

The CDR3 DNA is TGTGCCAGTAGCACCCCCGGGACTTACAACACCGGGGAGCTGTTTTTT. Protein sequence: CASSTPGTYNTGELFF. The J gene is TRBJ2-2, the V gene TRBV19; possibly TRBD2 for D (6 bases). Germline V gene data show CDR1 as LNHDA and CDR2 as SQIVND (reference sequence). Trimming removed 6 bases at V and 2 bases at J, with 16 bases between. The CDR3 has 16 residues.

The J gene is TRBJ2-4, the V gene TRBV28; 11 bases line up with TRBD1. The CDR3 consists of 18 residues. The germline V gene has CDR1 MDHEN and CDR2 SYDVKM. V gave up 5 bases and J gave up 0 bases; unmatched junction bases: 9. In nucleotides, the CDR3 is TGTGCCAGCAGTCTAACCGGACAGGGGGCTTTAGCCAAAAACATTCAGTACTTC. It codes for CASSLTGQGALAKNIQYF.

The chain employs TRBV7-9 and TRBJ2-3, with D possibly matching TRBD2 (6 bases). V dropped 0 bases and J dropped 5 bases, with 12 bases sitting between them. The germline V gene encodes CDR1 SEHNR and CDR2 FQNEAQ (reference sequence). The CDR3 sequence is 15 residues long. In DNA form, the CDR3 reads TGTGCCAGCAGCTTAGCGGGAGGAAGTGGAGATACGCAGTATTTT. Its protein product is CASSLAGGSGDTQYF.

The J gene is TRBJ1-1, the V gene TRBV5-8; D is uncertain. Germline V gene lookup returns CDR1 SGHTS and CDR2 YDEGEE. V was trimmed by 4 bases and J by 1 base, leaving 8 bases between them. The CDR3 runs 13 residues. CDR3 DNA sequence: TGTGCCAGCAGCGAGACACCGAACACTGAAGCTTTCTTT. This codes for CASSETPNTEAFF.

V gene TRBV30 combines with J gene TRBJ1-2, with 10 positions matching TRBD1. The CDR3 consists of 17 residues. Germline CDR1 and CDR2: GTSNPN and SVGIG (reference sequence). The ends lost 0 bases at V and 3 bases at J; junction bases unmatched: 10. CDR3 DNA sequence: TGTGCCTGGAGTGTACGATGGCGGGACAGGGGCTACTATGGCTACACCTTC. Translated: CAWSVRWRDRGYYGYTF.

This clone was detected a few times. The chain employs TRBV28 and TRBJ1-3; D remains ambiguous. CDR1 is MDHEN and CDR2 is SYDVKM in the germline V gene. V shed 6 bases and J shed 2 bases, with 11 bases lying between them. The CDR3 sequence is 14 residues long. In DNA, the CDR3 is TGTGCCAGCAGCCCTGGAGGGACTGGAAACACCATATATTTT. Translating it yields CASSPGGTGNTIYF.